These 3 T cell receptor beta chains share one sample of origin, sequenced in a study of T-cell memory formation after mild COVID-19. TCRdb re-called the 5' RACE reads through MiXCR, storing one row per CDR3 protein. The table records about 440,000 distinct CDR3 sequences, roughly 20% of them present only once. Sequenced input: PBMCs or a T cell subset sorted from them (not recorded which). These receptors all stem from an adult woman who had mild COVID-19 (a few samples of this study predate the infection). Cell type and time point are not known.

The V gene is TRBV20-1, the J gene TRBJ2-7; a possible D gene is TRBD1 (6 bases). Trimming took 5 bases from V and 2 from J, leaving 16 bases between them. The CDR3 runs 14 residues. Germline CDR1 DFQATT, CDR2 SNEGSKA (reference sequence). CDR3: CSAGRGQPPYEQYF. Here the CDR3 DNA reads TGCAGTGCTGGGAGAGGACAGCCCCCCTACGAGCAGTACTTC.

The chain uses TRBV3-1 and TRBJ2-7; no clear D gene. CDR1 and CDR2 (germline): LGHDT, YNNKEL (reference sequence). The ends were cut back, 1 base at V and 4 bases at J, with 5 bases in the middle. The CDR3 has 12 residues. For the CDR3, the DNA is TGTGCCAGCAGCCAAGTTATTTACGAGCAGTACTTC. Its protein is CASSQVIYEQYF.

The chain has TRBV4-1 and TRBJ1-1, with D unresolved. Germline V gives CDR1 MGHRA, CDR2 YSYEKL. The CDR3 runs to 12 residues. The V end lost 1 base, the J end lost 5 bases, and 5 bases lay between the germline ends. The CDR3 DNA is TGCGCCAGCAGCCAAGTGGTAACTGAAGCTTTCTTT. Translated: CASSQVVTEAFF.